Listed below are T cell receptor beta chains from one sample, sequenced in a study of pediatric ulcerative colitis. Generated by immunoSEQ multiplex PCR, the TCRdb table keeps only in-frame clones and is missing some. The profile covers more than 15,000 clones, with around 74% appearing a single time and about 3.5% taken by the ten largest. Sequencing was performed on gut tissue. The receptors originated from a girl aged 10-17 years with moderate ulcerative colitis. Both conserved end residues are part of each CDR3. Each record gives: CDR3 DNA, CDR3 protein, clone size, D gene, V gene, J gene. D genes are given only for firm matches. Clone size appears in some rows only: once, few, many, or a class for an expanded clone.

TGCAGCGTTGACGTCCGGGGACAGGTTAGCACAGATACGCAGTATTTT,CSVDVRGQVSTDTQYF,few,TRBD1,TRBV29-1,TRBJ2-3
TGTGCCAGCAGTTACGGGGGACAGGGAGGTGAAAAACTGTTTTTT,CASSYGGQGGEKLFF,-,TRBD1,TRBV6-5,TRBJ1-4
TGTGCCAGCAGATTGGGACAGGACTTCTCCTACGAGCAGTACTTC,CASRLGQDFSYEQYF,-,TRBD1,TRBV5-4,TRBJ2-7
TGCGCCAGCAGCTTTGAGGGGGGCAGTGAAGCTTTCTTT,CASSFEGGSEAFF,-,-,TRBV5-1,TRBJ1-1
TGTGCCAGCGGGGCGTCGGGGGGAGGTTATGGCTACACCTTC,CASGASGGGYGYTF,few,-,TRBV28,TRBJ1-2
TGTGCCAGCAGCGGAGAGGCGAACACCGGGGAGCTGTTTTTT,CASSGEANTGELFF,few,-,TRBV9,TRBJ2-2
TGTGCCAGCAGAAAGACAGGGAATCCAGATACGCAGTATTTT,CASRKTGNPDTQYF,-,TRBD1,TRBV2,TRBJ2-3
TGTGCCAGCAGCTTGGGGGGAGGTCAAGAGACCCAGTACTTC,CASSLGGGQETQYF,-,-,TRBV5-4,TRBJ2-5
TGTGCCAGCAGAGGACGACAGGGGGCGGTACACGAGCAGTACTTC,CASRGRQGAVHEQYF,-,TRBD1,TRBV6-5,TRBJ2-7
TGTGCCAGCAGCTTATCGGATGGACAGGGGTCGGGCTCATATCAGCCCCAGCATTTT,CASSLSDGQGSGSYQPQHF,few,TRBD1,TRBV7-9,TRBJ1-5
TGTGCCAGCTTCCAGGCCGCCGACTACAATGAGCAGTTCTTC,CASFQAADYNEQFF,-,-,TRBV28,TRBJ2-1
TGTGCCAGCTCACCAACAGGGAGGACGGGAGAGACCCAGTACTTC,CASSPTGRTGETQYF,-,-,TRBV18,TRBJ2-5
TGTGCCAGCAGGTTCGAAGGGGCCGGTGAGCAGTACTTC,CASRFEGAGEQYF,-,-,TRBV2,TRBJ2-7
TGTGCCAGCTCCGGACAGGGGGTTAATGGCTACACCTTC,CASSGQGVNGYTF,few,TRBD1,TRBV9,TRBJ1-2
TGTGCCAGCTCACCATCCGTGGGGGGAACCACTGAAGCTTTCTTT,CASSPSVGGTTEAFF,-,-,TRBV18,TRBJ1-1
TGCGCCAGCAGCTTGAATAGGCGGGAACAGGAGGGGGGCTATGAGCAGTTCTTC,CASSLNRREQEGGYEQFF,-,-,TRBV5-1,TRBJ2-1
TGTGCCAGCTCCTCAACGGATAACAGGGGCGTAGGCTACACCTTC,CASSSTDNRGVGYTF,-,TRBD1,TRBV18,TRBJ1-2
TGTGCCATCAGGGTGGGGCCTTTTACCTACGAGCAGTACTTC,CAIRVGPFTYEQYF,-,-,TRBV10-3,TRBJ2-7
TGTGCCAGCACCAACCAGCAAACCTACGAGCAGTACTTC,CASTNQQTYEQYF,-,-,TRBV21-1,TRBJ2-7
TGCGCCAGCGCCGGGGGGAGAAGCTCCTACGAGCAGTACTTC,CASAGGRSSYEQYF,-,TRBD2,TRBV5-1,TRBJ2-7
TGTGCCAGCAGCCAAGAAAGGACGGGGACCTACGAGCAGTACTTC,CASSQERTGTYEQYF,-,-,TRBV4-2,TRBJ2-7
TGTGCCAGCAGCTTAGTCGGGATCCCAGATACGCAGTATTTT,CASSLVGIPDTQYF,-,-,TRBV13,TRBJ2-3
TGTGCCAGCACCAAGGGGAACACTGAAGCTTTCTTT,CASTKGNTEAFF,-,-,TRBV6-6,TRBJ1-1
TGTGCCAGCAGTGCCCTAGCCAATGAGCAGTTCTTC,CASSALANEQFF,-,-,TRBV6-4,TRBJ2-1
TGTGCCAGCAGTTTAACCGGGATGGGACGAACTGTGGGGAACACTGAAGCTTTCTTT,CASSLTGMGRTVGNTEAFF,-,-,TRBV28,TRBJ1-1
TGTGCCAGCAGTGTCAACCCACCGGGGGCTAATCAGCCCCAGCATTTT,CASSVNPPGANQPQHF,-,-,TRBV6-1,TRBJ1-5
TGTGCCAGCAGCTCCGGGTCTTTGAACACCGGGGAGCTGTTTTTT,CASSSGSLNTGELFF,-,-,TRBV7-3,TRBJ2-2
TGCGCCAGCAGCTTTGCTTCCGGGGAGCTGTTTTTT,CASSFASGELFF,-,-,TRBV5-1,TRBJ2-2
TGTGCCAGCAGCTTTACAAGGAACACTGAAGCTTTCTTT,CASSFTRNTEAFF,-,-,TRBV5-5,TRBJ1-1